One sample yielded the 24 T cell receptor beta chains listed below, sequenced in a study of blood T cell repertoires in COVID-19. TCRdb's table, derived via immunoSEQ multiplex PCR, lists solely in-frame clones and lacks some. The sample lists 75,000 to 85,000 clones, around 90% occurring once. Sequenced material: peripheral blood. The receptors here all came from a human donor in a cohort sampled during active COVID-19.

The chain recombines TRBV10-3 with TRBJ2-7; a possible D gene is TRBD1 (6 bases). V dropped 2 bases and J dropped 0 bases, with 8 bases sitting between them. CDR3 size: 14 residues. The germline V gene has CDR1 ENHRY and CDR2 SYGVKD. CDR3 bases: TGTGCCATCAGTGAGAGGGACAACTCCTACGAGCAGTACTTC. Protein sequence: CAISERDNSYEQYF.

The gene calls are TRBV27 and TRBJ2-7; TRBD1 matches 8 bases. Germline V gives CDR1 MNHEY, CDR2 SMNVEV (reference sequence). CDR3 length: 15 residues. J lost 6 bases, V lost 6 bases, and 13 bases had no gene match. CDR3 bases: TGTGCCAGCAGGTCGACGGGACAGGTTGGGGGCGAGCAGTACTTC. Amino acids: CASRSTGQVGGEQYF.

This chain joins TRBV19 and TRBJ1-5; no clear D. Trimming took off 1 base at V and 7 bases at J, with 5 bases between the two ends. The CDR3 runs 12 residues. The V gene's germline CDR1 is LNHDA and CDR2 SQIVND (reference sequence). DNA for the CDR3: TGTGCCAGTAGTATAGGAGGGCAGCCCCAGCATTTT. Translated: CASSIGGQPQHF.

V is TRBV27 and J is TRBJ1-1; D is perhaps TRBD1 (6 bases). Trimming left V 5 bases short and J 3 bases short, with 16 bases between. The CDR3 is made up of 15 amino acids. Germline V gene lookup returns CDR1 MNHEY and CDR2 SMNVEV (reference sequence). CDR3 loop: CASSKQWGPDTEAFF. The CDR3 DNA is TGTGCCAGCAGTAAGCAATGGGGGCCGGACACTGAAGCTTTCTTT.

The chain couples TRBV5-1 to TRBJ2-2; 13 nucleotides match TRBD2. V lost 3 bases to trimming and J lost 6 bases; unmatched junction nucleotides: 5. Germline CDR1 and CDR2: SGHRS and YFSETQ. The CDR3 is 16 amino acids. The CDR3 is CASSWGTSGTAGELFF. Here the CDR3 DNA reads TGCGCCAGCAGCTGGGGGACTAGCGGGACGGCCGGGGAGCTGTTTTTT. Together with reference TRBV5-1 and TRBJ2-2, the CDR3 gives the full variable domain: KAGVTQTPRYLIKTRGQQVTLSCSPISGHRSVSWYQQTPGQGLQFLFEYFSETQRNKGNFPGRFSGRQFSNSRSEMNVSTLELGDSALYLCASSWGTSGTAGELFFGEGSRLTVL.

V usage is TRBV29-1 and J usage is TRBJ2-1, with 9 nucleotides matching TRBD2. The germline V gene encodes CDR1 SQVTM and CDR2 ANQGSEA. The CDR3 is made up of 14 amino acids. The trim removed 3 bases at V and 5 bases at J, leaving 5 bases unmatched. As DNA, the CDR3 is TGCAGCGTTGATCCGACTAGCGGCGACAATGAGCAGTTCTTC. Translation: CSVDPTSGDNEQFF.

The V and J genes are TRBV10-3 and TRBJ1-4; the D gene is possibly TRBD1 (6 bases). Per the germline V gene, CDR1 is ENHRY and CDR2 is SYGVKD. Trimming removed 7 bases at V and 0 bases at J, with 18 bases between. The CDR3 is made up of 17 amino acids. The CDR3 is CAITADRSMATNEKLFF. In DNA form, the CDR3 reads TGTGCCATCACCGCGGACAGATCTATGGCAACTAATGAAAAACTGTTTTTT.

This sequence joins TRBV7-9 and TRBJ1-2; D possibly corresponds to TRBD1 (6 bases). V was trimmed by 5 bases and J by 2 bases, leaving 9 bases between them. The CDR3 loop spans 13 amino acids. CDR1 SEHNR and CDR2 FQNEAQ come from the germline V gene (reference sequence). The CDR3 nucleotides are TGTGCCAGCAGCGCCGGACAGAACTATGGCTACACCTTC. This gives the protein CASSAGQNYGYTF.

The V and J genes are TRBV10-3 and TRBJ2-1; D uncertain. Deletions cut 2 bases from V and 2 bases from J, with 4 bases between. The CDR3 runs to 13 residues. The germline CDR1 and CDR2 sequences are ENHRY and SYGVKD. CDR3 sequence (DNA): TGTGCCATCAGTGAGGGCACCTACAATGAGCAGTTCTTC. Residues: CAISEGTYNEQFF.

The rearrangement joins TRBV11-2 to TRBJ1-3, with 7 bases fitting TRBD1. This CDR3 has 14 amino acids. V dropped 5 bases and J dropped 3; count of bases not matched to a gene: 4. Germline CDR1 and CDR2: SGHAT and FQNNGV. The DNA for the CDR3 is TGTGCCAGCAGCCCTGGACAGGTTGGAAACACCATATATTTT. Protein: CASSPGQVGNTIYF.

The chain carries TRBV6-6 and TRBJ2-3; the match to TRBD2 covers 7 bases. CDR3 size: 16 residues. J was trimmed by 5 bases and V by 0 bases; bases with no gene match: 8. Looked up from germline, CDR1 is MNHNY and CDR2 is SVGAGI (reference sequence). The CDR3 loop is CASSYSRAGDKDTQYF. The CDR3 DNA follows: TGTGCCAGCAGTTACTCTCGCGCGGGAGATAAAGATACGCAGTATTTT.

The chain is built from TRBV4-1 and TRBJ2-7; 7 bases map to TRBD2. Germline CDR1 MGHRA, CDR2 YSYEKL. The length of the CDR3 is 14 residues. The trim removed 0 bases at V and 6 bases at J, leaving 5 bases unmatched. Here the CDR3 DNA reads TGCGCCAGCAGCCAAGAAGGACTAGGTCGCGAGCAGTACTTC. It codes for CASSQEGLGREQYF.

In regard to this clone: At one boundary the junction diverges from the germline segment, which might be a read error. J is TRBJ2-1 and V is TRBV11-2; a weak D match, TRBD2 (6 bases). Germline CDR1 SGHAT, CDR2 FQNNGV. The CDR3 is 18 residues long. The CDR3 loop is CASSSLRRVGGAYSEQFF. In DNA form, the CDR3 reads TGTGCCAGCAGCTCCCTACGTAGGGTGGGAGGAGCCTACAGTGAGCAGTTCTTC.

The chain recombines TRBV7-3 with TRBJ2-3; 11 nucleotides align to TRBD2. The length of the CDR3 is 17 residues. The germline CDR1 and CDR2 sequences are SGHTA and FQGTGA. J gave up 5 bases and V 5 bases, and 12 bases lay outside the gene matches. The CDR3 sequence: CASSPGGLAGGLDTQYF. CDR3 nucleotide sequence: TGTGCCAGCAGCCCAGGGGGGTTAGCGGGAGGGCTAGATACGCAGTATTTT.

The V and J genes are TRBV5-1 and TRBJ2-5; 7 nucleotides align to TRBD1. V shed 5 bases, J shed 1 base, and the junction held 8 bases outside the gene matches. The germline V gene encodes CDR1 SGHRS and CDR2 YFSETQ. The CDR3 contains 15 residues. CDR3 residues: CASRAGTGVQETQYF. DNA of the CDR3: TGCGCCAGCAGGGCTGGAACAGGGGTCCAAGAGACCCAGTACTTC.

This chain connects TRBV5-5 to TRBJ2-5; D not certain. Germline V CDR1 and CDR2: SGHKS, YYEKEE (reference sequence). This CDR3 spans 14 amino acids. Trimming took off 2 bases at V and 1 base at J, with 9 bases between the two ends. CDR3 loop: CASSFGWFQETQYF. CDR3 coding DNA: TGTGCCAGCAGCTTCGGTTGGTTCCAAGAGACCCAGTACTTC.

The chain couples TRBV11-3 to TRBJ2-5, with a possible D match to TRBD1 (6 bases). The CDR3 is 14 amino acids. From germline, CDR1 is SGHNT and CDR2 YENEEA. The V end lost 5 bases, the J end lost 1 base, and 11 bases lay between the germline ends. The CDR3 DNA is TGTGCCAGCAGCCATACAGGGACCCAAGAGACCCAGTACTTC. Its protein is CASSHTGTQETQYF.

A single count supports this clone. V usage is TRBV5-1 and J usage is TRBJ2-7; 7 bases line up with TRBD1. The trim removed 7 bases at V and 4 bases at J, leaving 8 bases unmatched. The germline CDR1 and CDR2 sequences are SGHRS and YFSETQ. CDR3 size: 13 residues. CDR3 region: CASPTGDGYEQYF. The CDR3 DNA reads TGCGCCAGCCCCACAGGGGATGGGTACGAGCAGTACTTC. The variable domain in full, with the rest retrieved from reference TRBV5-1 and TRBJ2-7, is KAGVTQTPRYLIKTRGQQVTLSCSPISGHRSVSWYQQTPGQGLQFLFEYFSETQRNKGNFPGRFSGRQFSNSRSEMNVSTLELGDSALYLCASPTGDGYEQYFGPGTRLTVT.

The chain employs TRBV6-1 and TRBJ1-6; the D is unclear. This CDR3 is built from 14 residues. Trimming shortened V by 1 base and J by 9 bases, and 10 bases separated the two germline ends. From germline, CDR1 is MNHNS and CDR2 SASEGT. This CDR3 is CASSEGAYLSPLHF. CDR3 DNA: TGTGCCAGCAGTGAAGGGGCTTATCTTTCACCCCTCCACTTT.

V usage is TRBV11-3 and J usage is TRBJ1-1, with D unresolved. The CDR3 has 13 amino acids. The ends were cut back, 4 bases at V and 5 bases at J, with 11 bases in the middle. The V gene's germline CDR1 is SGHNT and CDR2 YENEEA. The CDR3: CASSSSRYTEAFF. The CDR3 bases are TGTGCCAGCAGCTCTTCGAGGTATACTGAAGCTTTCTTT.

The rearrangement uses TRBV6-5 and TRBJ2-5, with D perhaps TRBD2 (5 bases). The germline V and J ends were trimmed by 7 bases and 7 bases, with 10 bases remaining between them. This CDR3 has 11 residues. The V gene's germline CDR1 is MNHEY and CDR2 SVGAGI. The CDR3 region is CASNTAGTQYF. The CDR3 bases are TGTGCCAGCAATACTGCGGGGACCCAGTACTTC.

The rearrangement links TRBV7-9 to TRBJ2-3; no firm D call. The germline V gene encodes CDR1 SEHNR and CDR2 FQNEAQ (reference sequence). This CDR3 spans 12 amino acids. Trimming stripped 5 bases from V and 5 bases from J, with 8 bases between. The CDR3 loop reads CASSPLRDTQYF. The CDR3 DNA sequence: TGTGCCAGCAGCCCACTACGAGATACGCAGTATTTT.

This rearrangement joins TRBV30 to TRBJ1-6; 7 nucleotides align to TRBD1. The CDR3 has 16 amino acids. Germline trimming cut 2 bases from V and 4 bases from J; bases unmatched to any gene: 8. Looked up from germline, CDR1 is GTSNPN and CDR2 is SVGIG (reference sequence). CDR3 coding DNA: TGTGCCTGGAGTTCCGGTTTGGGACAGTATAATTCACCCCTCCACTTT. Translated, it gives CAWSSGLGQYNSPLHF. Full variable domain (remainder filled in from reference TRBV30 and TRBJ1-6): SQTIHQWPATLVQPVGSPLSLECTVEGTSNPNLYWYRQAAGRGLQLLFYSVGIGQISSEVPQNLSASRPQDRQFILSSKKLLLSDSGFYLCAWSSGLGQYNSPLHFGNGTRLTVT.

This chain uses TRBV19 with TRBJ1-1; no definite D call. Germline V lookup: CDR1 LNHDA, CDR2 SQIVND (reference sequence). The CDR3 has 12 amino acids. The germline V and J ends were trimmed by 5 bases and 8 bases, with 12 bases remaining between them. CDR3 region: CASSERTAEAFF. The DNA for the CDR3 is TGTGCCAGTAGTGAGCGGACGGCGGAAGCTTTCTTT.